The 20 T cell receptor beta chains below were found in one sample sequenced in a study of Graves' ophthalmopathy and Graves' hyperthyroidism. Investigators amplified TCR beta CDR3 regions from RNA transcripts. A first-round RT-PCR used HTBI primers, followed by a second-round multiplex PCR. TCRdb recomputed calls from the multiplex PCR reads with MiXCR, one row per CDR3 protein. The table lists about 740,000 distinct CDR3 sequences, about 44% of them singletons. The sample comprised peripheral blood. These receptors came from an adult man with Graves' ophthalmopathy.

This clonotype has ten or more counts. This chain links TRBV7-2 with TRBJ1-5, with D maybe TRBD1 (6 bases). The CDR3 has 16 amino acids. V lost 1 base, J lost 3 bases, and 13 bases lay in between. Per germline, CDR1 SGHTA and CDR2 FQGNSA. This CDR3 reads CASSLVGGGVNQPQHF. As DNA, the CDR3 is TGTGCCAGCAGCTTAGTTGGAGGGGGTGTCAATCAGCCCCAGCATTTT.

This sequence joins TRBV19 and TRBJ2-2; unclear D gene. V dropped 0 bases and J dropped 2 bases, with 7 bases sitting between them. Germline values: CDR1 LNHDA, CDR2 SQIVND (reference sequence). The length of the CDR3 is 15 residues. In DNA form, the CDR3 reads TGTGCCAGTAGTATAGACTACTTAAACACCGGGGAGCTGTTTTTT. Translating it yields CASSIDYLNTGELFF.

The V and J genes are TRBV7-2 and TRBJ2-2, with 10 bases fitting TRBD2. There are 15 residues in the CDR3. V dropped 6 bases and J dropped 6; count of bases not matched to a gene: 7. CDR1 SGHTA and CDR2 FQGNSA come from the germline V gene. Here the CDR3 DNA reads TGTGCCAGCAGGGGATCTAGCGGGAGTTCCGGGGAGCTGTTTTTT. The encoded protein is CASRGSSGSSGELFF.

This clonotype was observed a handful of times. The DNA for the CDR3 is TGTGCCAGCAGCTTCCGGGACGGCTACTACGAGCAGTACTTC. As protein: CASSFRDGYYEQYF. The chain couples TRBV11-2 to TRBJ2-7; D is perhaps TRBD1 or TRBD2 (5 bases each). The CDR3 contains 14 residues. Germline V gives CDR1 SGHAT, CDR2 FQNNGV. The germline V and J ends were trimmed by 3 bases and 3 bases, with 12 bases remaining between them.

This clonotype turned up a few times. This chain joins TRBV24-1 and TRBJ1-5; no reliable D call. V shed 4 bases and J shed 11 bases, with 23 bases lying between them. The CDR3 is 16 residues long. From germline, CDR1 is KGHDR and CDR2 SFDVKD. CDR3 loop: CATSDRLPGREETQHF. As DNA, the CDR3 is TGTGCCACCAGTGACCGACTCCCCGGACGGGAAGAGACCCAGCATTTT.

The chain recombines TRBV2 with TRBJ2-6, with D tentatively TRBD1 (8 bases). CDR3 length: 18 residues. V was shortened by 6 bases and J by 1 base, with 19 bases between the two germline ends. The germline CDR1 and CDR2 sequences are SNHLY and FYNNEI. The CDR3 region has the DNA TGTGCCAGCAGCCGACACAACAGGGGGGGATCTGGGGCCAACGTCCTGACTTTC. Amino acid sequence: CASSRHNRGGSGANVLTF.

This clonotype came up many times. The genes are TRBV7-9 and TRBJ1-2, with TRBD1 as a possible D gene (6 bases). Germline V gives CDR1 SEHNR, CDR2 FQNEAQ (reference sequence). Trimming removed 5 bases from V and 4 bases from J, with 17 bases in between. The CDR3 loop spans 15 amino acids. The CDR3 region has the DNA TGTGCCAGCAGCGCATGGCAGGGGTCCGGCTATGGCTACACCTTC. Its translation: CASSAWQGSGYGYTF.

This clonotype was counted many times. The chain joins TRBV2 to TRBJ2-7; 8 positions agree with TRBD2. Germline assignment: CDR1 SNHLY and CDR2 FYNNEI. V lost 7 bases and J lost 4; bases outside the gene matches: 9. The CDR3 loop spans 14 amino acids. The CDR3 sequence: CASIPRAGGYEQYF. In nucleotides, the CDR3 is TGTGCCAGCATCCCTCGGGCGGGGGGATACGAGCAGTACTTC.

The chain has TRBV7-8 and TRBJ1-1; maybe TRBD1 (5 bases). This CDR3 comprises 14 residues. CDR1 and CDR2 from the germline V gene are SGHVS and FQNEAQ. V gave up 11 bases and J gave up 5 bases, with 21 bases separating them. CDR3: CAWSPPGIRTEAFF. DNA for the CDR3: TGTGCCTGGAGTCCACCAGGGATTAGGACTGAAGCTTTCTTT.

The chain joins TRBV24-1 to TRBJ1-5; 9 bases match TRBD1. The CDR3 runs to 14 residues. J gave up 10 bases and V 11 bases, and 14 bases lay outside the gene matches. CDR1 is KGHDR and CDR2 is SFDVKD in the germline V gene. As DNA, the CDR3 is TGTGCCAGCAGCCAGGGACAGGGTCCTTCACCCCAGCATTTT. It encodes CASSQGQGPSPQHF.

CDR3 sequence (DNA): TGTGCCAGTGCGACCAGGGGGCTTGGCACTGAAGCTTTCTTT. This sequence encodes CASATRGLGTEAFF. The chain links TRBV27 to TRBJ1-1; TRBD1 agrees at 8 bases. Germline loops: CDR1 MNHEY, CDR2 SMNVEV (reference sequence). The CDR3 is 14 amino acids. Unmatched junction bases numbered 10, after V lost 9 bases and J lost 4 bases.

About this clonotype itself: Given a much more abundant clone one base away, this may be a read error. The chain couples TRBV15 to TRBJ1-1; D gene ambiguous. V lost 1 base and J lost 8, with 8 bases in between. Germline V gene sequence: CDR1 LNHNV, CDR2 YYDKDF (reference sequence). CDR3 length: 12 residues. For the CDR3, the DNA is TGTGCCACCAGCAGAGGTATGAGGGAAGCTTTCTTT. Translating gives CATSRGMREAFF.

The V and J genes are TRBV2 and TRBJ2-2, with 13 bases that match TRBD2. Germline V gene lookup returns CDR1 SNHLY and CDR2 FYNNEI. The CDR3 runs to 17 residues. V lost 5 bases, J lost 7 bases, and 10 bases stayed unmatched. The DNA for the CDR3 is TGTGCCAGCAGTTCACAGGGACTAGCGGGATTTGTCGGGGAGCTGTTTTTT. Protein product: CASSSQGLAGFVGELFF.

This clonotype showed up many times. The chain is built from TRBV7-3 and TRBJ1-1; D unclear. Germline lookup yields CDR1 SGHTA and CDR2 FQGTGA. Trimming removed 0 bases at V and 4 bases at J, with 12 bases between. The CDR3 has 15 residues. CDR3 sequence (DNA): TGTGCCAGCAGCTTAACGTCGGGGTCGGGCACTGAAGCTTTCTTT. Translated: CASSLTSGSGTEAFF.

The CDR3 loop is CASSPTLVWRRSEAFF. The CDR3 DNA reads TGCGCCAGCAGCCCCACTCTAGTTTGGCGGCGCTCTGAAGCTTTCTTT. The V and J genes are TRBV4-1 and TRBJ1-1; D is undetermined. Germline values: CDR1 MGHRA, CDR2 YSYEKL. V was pared by 4 bases and J by 6 bases, with 21 bases between. CDR3 length: 16 amino acids.

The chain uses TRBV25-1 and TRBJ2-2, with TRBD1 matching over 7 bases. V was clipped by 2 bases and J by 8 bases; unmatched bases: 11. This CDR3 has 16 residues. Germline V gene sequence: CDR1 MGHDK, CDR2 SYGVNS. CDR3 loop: CASSERTGERRGELFF. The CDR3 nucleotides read TGTGCCAGCAGTGAACGTACAGGGGAAAGGAGAGGGGAGCTGTTTTTT.

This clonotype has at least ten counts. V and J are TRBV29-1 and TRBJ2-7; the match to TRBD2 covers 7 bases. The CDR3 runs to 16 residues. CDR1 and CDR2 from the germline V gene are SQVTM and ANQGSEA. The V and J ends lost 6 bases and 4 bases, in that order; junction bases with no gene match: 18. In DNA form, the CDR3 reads TGCAGCGTCATCGGACGGAAGGGACTACCTCTGTACGAGCAGTACTTC. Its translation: CSVIGRKGLPLYEQYF.

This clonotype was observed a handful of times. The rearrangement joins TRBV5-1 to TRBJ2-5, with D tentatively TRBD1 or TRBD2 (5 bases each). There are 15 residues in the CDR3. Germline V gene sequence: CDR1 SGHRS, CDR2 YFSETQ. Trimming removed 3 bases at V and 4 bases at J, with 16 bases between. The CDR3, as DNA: TGCGCCAGCAGCTCGGGGAGTCAAGGGGTAGAGACCCAGTACTTC. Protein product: CASSSGSQGVETQYF.

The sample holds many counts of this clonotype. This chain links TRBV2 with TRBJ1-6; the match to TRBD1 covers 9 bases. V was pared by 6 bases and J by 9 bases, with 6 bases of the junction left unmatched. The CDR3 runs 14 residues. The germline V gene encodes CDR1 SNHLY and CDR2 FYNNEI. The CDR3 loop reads CASRGTGSGSPLHF. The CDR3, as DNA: TGTGCCAGCAGGGGGACAGGGTCCGGTTCACCCCTCCACTTT.

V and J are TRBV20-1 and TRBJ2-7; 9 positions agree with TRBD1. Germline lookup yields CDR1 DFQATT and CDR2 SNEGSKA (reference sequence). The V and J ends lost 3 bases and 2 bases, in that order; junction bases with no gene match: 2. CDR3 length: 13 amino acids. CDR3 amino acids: CSASRTGAYEQYF. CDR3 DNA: TGCAGTGCTAGCCGGACAGGGGCCTACGAGCAGTACTTC.